These 32 T cell receptor beta chains share one sample of origin, sequenced in a study of blood T cell repertoires in COVID-19 (dated by TCRdb to the early 2020s). The library was generated by the immunoSEQ multiplex PCR assay. In TCRdb, the immuneACCESS table is reduced to in-frame sequences with V and J assigned. These tables do not hold every clone; where another copy was compared, an unresolved V gene accounts for under half, and the others remain unexplained. For this sample there are about 210,000 clones; approximately 82% appear just once. The leading ten clones occupy 12% of the sample. Material for sequencing was peripheral blood. The origin of the receptors is a woman between 40 and 50 years old with acute or convalescent COVID-19.

The rearrangement uses TRBV18 and TRBJ1-4; D gene uncertain. Germline V gives CDR1 KGHSH, CDR2 LQKENI. V was pared by 6 bases and J by 4 bases, with 15 bases between. The CDR3 is 15 residues long. Written as DNA, the CDR3 is TGTGCCAGCTCCGAACGACTGAGCGTTAATGAAAAACTGTTTTTT. It specifies CASSERLSVNEKLFF.

The chain recombines TRBV3-1 (or the pseudogene TRBV3-2) with TRBJ1-1; D unresolved. CDR1 is LGHDT and CDR2 is YNNKEL in the germline V gene (reference sequence). CDR3 length: 14 amino acids. The V end lost 3 bases, the J end lost 0 bases, and 8 bases lay between the germline ends. The CDR3 DNA is TGTGCCAGCAGCCATACGGTAATGAACACTGAAGCTTTCTTT. It yields the protein CASSHTVMNTEAFF.

This chain uses TRBV29-1 with TRBJ1-5, with D hard to call. From germline, CDR1 is SQVTM and CDR2 ANQGSEA. The CDR3 covers 12 residues. The V gene lost 4 bases and the J gene lost 5 bases, with 9 bases spanning the gap. Here the CDR3 DNA reads TGCAGCGTTGGGGCGGAGGATCAGCCCCAGCATTTT. Amino acid sequence: CSVGAEDQPQHF.

This chain connects TRBV7-9 to TRBJ2-7; the match to TRBD1 covers 9 bases. This CDR3 has 14 residues. The J segment lost 2 bases and the V segment lost 5 bases, leaving 4 bases of the junction unmatched. Germline CDR1 and CDR2: SEHNR and FQNEAQ (reference sequence). As DNA, the CDR3 is TGTGCCAGCAGCCCCCGGACAGGGGCCTACGAGCAGTACTTC. Protein sequence: CASSPRTGAYEQYF.

The genes are TRBV19 and TRBJ2-7, with unresolved D. Germline-derived CDR1 and CDR2 are LNHDA and SQIVND (reference sequence). The CDR3 consists of 12 residues. V lost 5 bases to trimming and J lost 6 bases, with 11 bases between them. CDR3 DNA: TGTGCCAGTAGTCTGTCGATCGGCGAGCAGTACTTC. Its translation: CASSLSIGEQYF.

V is TRBV9 and J is TRBJ2-2; D is ambiguous. CDR1 is SGDLS and CDR2 is YYNGEE in the germline V gene. The germline V and J ends were trimmed by 0 bases and 6 bases, with 6 bases remaining between them. This CDR3 comprises 13 residues. The CDR3 sequence is CASSVVDPGELFF. The CDR3 region has the DNA TGTGCCAGCAGCGTAGTAGATCCCGGGGAGCTGTTTTTT.

This clone is deemed medium-sized. The V call is TRBV6-6, the J call TRBJ1-5; weak D call: TRBD1 (5 bases). The germline gives CDR1 MNHNY, CDR2 SVGAGI (reference sequence). V was clipped by 7 bases and J by 9 bases, with 13 bases between them. CDR3 length: 12 residues. The CDR3 coding sequence is TGTGCCAGCACCCCGGGGGGAGGGCCCCAGCATTTT. Amino acid sequence: CASTPGGGPQHF.

CDR3 in amino acids: CATSEWGGKGTDTQYF. In nucleotides, the CDR3 is TGTGCCACCAGTGAGTGGGGGGGGAAGGGCACAGATACGCAGTATTTT. This chain joins TRBV24-1 and TRBJ2-3; 7 nucleotides agree with TRBD2. V lost 4 bases and J lost 1; bases outside the gene matches: 7. Germline CDR1 is KGHDR and CDR2 is SFDVKD. This CDR3 spans 16 amino acids.

V gene TRBV5-7 combines with J gene TRBJ2-7; a possible D gene is TRBD1 (6 bases). TRBV5-7 falls under the ORF class, with uncertain function. This CDR3 is 15 amino acids long. The germline V and J ends were trimmed by 1 base and 0 bases, with 11 bases remaining between them. The CDR3 sequence is CASSLTGKVSYEQYF. CDR3 nucleotide sequence: TGTGCCAGCAGCTTGACAGGGAAAGTCTCCTACGAGCAGTACTTC.

A few counts support this clone. J is TRBJ1-6 and V is TRBV5-1, with 8 positions matching TRBD1. The length of the CDR3 is 15 residues. The ends lost 4 bases at V and 6 bases at J; junction bases unmatched: 6. Germline V gene lookup returns CDR1 SGHRS and CDR2 YFSETQ. This CDR3 is CASSKTGEGNSPLHF. The CDR3 DNA follows: TGCGCCAGCAGCAAGACAGGGGAGGGTAATTCACCCCTCCACTTT.

This rearrangement joins TRBV30 to TRBJ2-7, with D maybe TRBD2 (6 bases). The CDR3 loop spans 16 amino acids. Germline CDR1 GTSNPN, CDR2 SVGIG (reference sequence). V gave up 5 bases and J gave up 4 bases, with 24 bases separating them. The CDR3 sequence: CAWARGGDSALYEQYF. The CDR3, as DNA: TGTGCCTGGGCCCGGGGCGGGGACTCGGCACTTTACGAGCAGTACTTC.

Only a few counts were recorded for this clone. The CDR3 here is CASRRAGQGSDGTGELFF. CDR3 nucleotide sequence: TGTGCCAGCAGAAGGGCCGGACAGGGCTCCGATGGCACCGGGGAGCTGTTTTTT. The chain couples TRBV3-1 (or the pseudogene TRBV3-2) to TRBJ2-2, with 8 bases lining up with TRBD1. The CDR3 runs 18 residues. V was clipped by 6 bases and J by 4 bases; unmatched bases: 16. Germline V gene lookup returns CDR1 LGHDT and CDR2 YNNKEL (reference sequence).

V is TRBV5-1 and J is TRBJ1-2; a possible D gene is TRBD1 (6 bases). Germline CDR1 and CDR2: SGHRS and YFSETQ. The CDR3 sequence is 14 residues long. Deletions cut 5 bases from V and 3 bases from J, with 14 bases between. The CDR3 sequence is CASSTQGAYYGYTF. As DNA, the CDR3 is TGCGCCAGCAGTACACAGGGAGCATACTATGGCTACACCTTC.

The rearrangement links TRBV5-1 to TRBJ2-2; D ambiguous. The CDR3 runs 15 residues. Germline CDR1 reads SGHRS; CDR2 reads YFSETQ. Trimming stripped 1 base from V and 6 bases from J, with 13 bases between. This CDR3 is CASSLIGQVAGELFF. CDR3 in DNA: TGCGCCAGCAGCTTGATAGGCCAGGTGGCCGGGGAGCTGTTTTTT.

The chain carries TRBV10-2 and TRBJ2-7; 7 bases are shared with TRBD2. Germline V gene data show CDR1 as WSHSY and CDR2 as SAAADI. The V and J ends lost 0 bases and 4 bases, in that order; junction bases with no gene match: 6. CDR3 length equals 15 residues. CDR3 DNA: TGCGCCAGCAGTGAGTCGCCTAGCGGCGGATACGAGCAGTACTTC. This translates into CASSESPSGGYEQYF.

The chain links TRBV7-8 to TRBJ2-1; TRBD1 is a possible D gene (5 bases). The ends were cut back, 4 bases at V and 6 bases at J, with 16 bases in the middle. Per germline, CDR1 SGHVS and CDR2 FQNEAQ. The CDR3 spans 15 residues. CDR3 in amino acids: CASSSLPAQGNEQFF. Written as DNA, the CDR3 is TGTGCCAGCAGCTCCTTACCAGCCCAGGGCAATGAGCAGTTCTTC. The complete variable domain, with remaining parts taken from reference TRBV7-8 and TRBJ2-1, reads GAGVSQSPRYKVAKRGQDVALRCDPISGHVSLFWYQQALGQGPEFLTYFQNEAQLDKSGLPSDRFFAERPEGSVSTLKIQRTQQEDSAVYLCASSSLPAQGNEQFFGPGTRLTVL.

This clone was recorded only once. The chain uses TRBV2 and TRBJ2-1, with 9 bases lining up with TRBD1. Germline V gene sequence: CDR1 SNHLY, CDR2 FYNNEI. The CDR3 covers 13 residues. Trimming cost V 5 bases and J 6 bases; bases outside gene matches: 2. The CDR3 here is CASSRTGVNEQFF. The CDR3 DNA is TGTGCCAGCAGTCGGACAGGGGTCAATGAGCAGTTCTTC. Together with reference TRBV2 and TRBJ2-1, the CDR3 gives the full variable domain: EPEVTQTPSHQVTQMGQEVILRCVPISNHLYFYWYRQILGQKVEFLVSFYNNEISEKSEIFDDQFSVERPDGSNFTLKIRSTKLEDSAMYFCASSRTGVNEQFFGPGTRLTVL.

The chain has TRBV18 and TRBJ2-2; TRBD1 is a possible D gene (6 bases). The ends were cut back, 6 bases at V and 0 bases at J, with 11 bases in the middle. CDR3 length equals 15 residues. Per the germline V gene, CDR1 is KGHSH and CDR2 is LQKENI. The CDR3 is CASSRQVSNTGELFF. CDR3 bases: TGTGCCAGCTCCCGACAGGTCTCGAACACCGGGGAGCTGTTTTTT.

The rearrangement links TRBV5-8 to TRBJ2-3, with TRBD2 identical over 8 bases. The length of the CDR3 is 14 residues. After removal of 1 base from V and 6 bases from J, the junction contained 4 bases not matched to a gene. Germline V gene sequence: CDR1 SGHTS, CDR2 YDEGEE. The CDR3 nucleotides read TGTGCCAGCAGCTTGAAGCGGGAGATGGATACGCAGTATTTT. Protein sequence: CASSLKREMDTQYF.

The rearrangement joins TRBV4-2 to TRBJ2-7; the match to TRBD2 covers 8 bases. The CDR3 contains 16 residues. Germline V CDR1 and CDR2: LGHNA, YNFKEQ. J gave up 7 bases and V 0 bases, and 11 bases lay outside the gene matches. DNA for the CDR3: TGTGCCAGCAGCCAAGAGGGGCTAGCGGGTGGAGTAGAGCAGTACTTC. As protein: CASSQEGLAGGVEQYF.

This clone has only one observation. The chain has TRBV2 and TRBJ1-4; D is unclear. This CDR3 region has 13 residues. Trimming stripped 4 bases from V and 8 bases from J, with 11 bases between. Germline CDR1 and CDR2: SNHLY and FYNNEI. CDR3 sequence (DNA): TGTGCCAGCAGTGGGCGGCAAAGGGAAAAACTGTTTTTT. Translation: CASSGRQREKLFF.

The chain couples TRBV9 to TRBJ1-2; D may be TRBD1 (5 bases). The CDR3 is 13 amino acids. Germline CDR1 and CDR2: SGDLS and YYNGEE. Trimming shortened V by 4 bases and J by 5 bases, and 12 bases separated the two germline ends. CDR3 in DNA: TGTGCCAGCAGCTTATCAGGGTTGTATGGCTACACCTTC. Its translation is CASSLSGLYGYTF.

The rearrangement joins TRBV5-1 to TRBJ2-7; 10 bases map to TRBD1. Germline CDR1 is SGHRS and CDR2 is YFSETQ. The CDR3 runs to 14 residues. The V gene end was trimmed by 7 bases and the J gene end by 3 bases; junction bases not matched to a gene: 7. This CDR3 reads CASGPDRGHYEQYF. Here the CDR3 DNA reads TGCGCCAGCGGACCTGACAGGGGGCACTACGAGCAGTACTTC.

This CDR3 is CASSRGQAYEQYF. The DNA of the CDR3 is TGTGCCAGCAGCCGCGGACAGGCCTACGAGCAGTACTTC. The V call is TRBV13, the J call TRBJ2-7, with 7 bases matching TRBD1. This CDR3 is 13 amino acids long. Germline V gene data show CDR1 as PRHDT and CDR2 as FYEKMQ (reference sequence). J was trimmed by 2 bases and V by 5 bases; bases with no gene match: 3.

The gene calls are TRBV7-2 and TRBJ2-3, with D possibly being TRBD2 (6 bases). V was cut by 5 bases and J by 6 bases, with 21 bases left in between. The CDR3 runs to 16 residues. Germline assignment: CDR1 SGHTA and CDR2 FQGNSA. CDR3 amino acids: CASSTRGFVSADTQYF. As DNA, the CDR3 is TGTGCCAGCAGCACGCGGGGTTTTGTCTCGGCGGATACGCAGTATTTT.

The chain carries TRBV6-5 and TRBJ2-3; weak D call: TRBD2 (5 bases). This CDR3 comprises 14 residues. V shed 8 bases and J shed 4 bases, with 16 bases lying between them. Germline V gene sequence: CDR1 MNHEY, CDR2 SVGAGI. The DNA for the CDR3 is TGTGCCAGCGCACCTTGGAACGGGGCAGATACGCAGTATTTT. Protein: CASAPWNGADTQYF.

The gene calls are TRBV7-9 and TRBJ2-2; D unclear. Per the germline V gene, CDR1 is SEHNR and CDR2 is FQNEAQ (reference sequence). The length of the CDR3 is 15 residues. The germline V and J ends were trimmed by 3 bases and 1 base, with 9 bases remaining between them. CDR3 loop: CASSFRVGNTGELFF. In DNA form, the CDR3 reads TGTGCCAGCAGCTTTCGGGTTGGGAACACCGGGGAGCTGTTTTTT.

This clone was seen just once. J is TRBJ2-3 and V is TRBV7-2; no definite D call. The CDR3 runs 12 residues. The germline V and J ends were trimmed by 5 bases and 11 bases, with 14 bases remaining between them. CDR1 and CDR2 (germline): SGHTA, FQGNSA. This CDR3 is CASSPNGPRQYF. The CDR3 DNA reads as TGTGCCAGCAGCCCCAATGGGCCGAGGCAGTATTTT.

This clone was picked up a small number of times. The chain combines TRBV27 with TRBJ2-7; maybe TRBD1 (5 bases). The CDR3 is made up of 14 amino acids. In germline, CDR1 is MNHEY, CDR2 SMNVEV (reference sequence). V lost 3 bases and J lost 3, with 12 bases in between. The CDR3 region has the DNA TGTGCCAGCAGTTTGTCAGGGCCCCGCTACGAGCAGTACTTC. Its translation is CASSLSGPRYEQYF.

The chain carries TRBV5-1 and TRBJ1-4, with TRBD1 matching over 7 bases. This CDR3 contains 14 residues. The germline gives CDR1 SGHRS, CDR2 YFSETQ. Trimming took 5 bases from V and 4 from J; bases not matched to a gene: 5. The CDR3 sequence is CASSHQGGNEKLFF. DNA of the CDR3: TGCGCCAGCAGTCACCAGGGGGGTAATGAAAAACTGTTTTTT.

This chain uses TRBV18 with TRBJ1-3; D is unresolved. CDR3 length: 15 amino acids. Germline CDR1 KGHSH, CDR2 LQKENI. Trimming removed 1 base from V and 0 bases from J, with 7 bases in between. The CDR3 protein is CASSPRADSGNTIYF. CDR3 nucleotide sequence: TGTGCCAGCTCACCACGAGCTGACTCTGGAAACACCATATATTTT.

The chain recombines TRBV3-1 (or the pseudogene TRBV3-2) with TRBJ1-3; D perhaps matches TRBD1 (5 bases). The CDR3 covers 12 residues. CDR1 is LGHDT, CDR2 YNNKEL, per germline (reference sequence). The V and J ends lost 4 bases and 4 bases respectively, with 5 bases between them. CDR3 DNA sequence: TGTGCCAGCAGCCGGACAGGAAACACCATATATTTT. Protein: CASSRTGNTIYF.